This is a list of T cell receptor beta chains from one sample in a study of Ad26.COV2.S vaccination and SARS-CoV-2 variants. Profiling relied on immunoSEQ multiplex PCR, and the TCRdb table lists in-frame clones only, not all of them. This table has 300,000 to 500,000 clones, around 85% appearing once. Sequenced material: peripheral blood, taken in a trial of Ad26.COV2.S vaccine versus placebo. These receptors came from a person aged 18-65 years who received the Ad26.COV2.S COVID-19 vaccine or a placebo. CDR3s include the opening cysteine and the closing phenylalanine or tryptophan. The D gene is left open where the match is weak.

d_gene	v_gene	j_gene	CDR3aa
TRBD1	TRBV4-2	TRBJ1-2	CASSQDRGQGVYGYTF
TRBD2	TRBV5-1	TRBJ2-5	CASSMGTRETQYF
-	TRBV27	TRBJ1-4	CASKAGVLRTNEKLFF
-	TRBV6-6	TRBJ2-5	CASSYLQETQYF
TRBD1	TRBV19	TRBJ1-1	CASSPLGQINTEAFF
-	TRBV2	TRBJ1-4	CASSSFGDGEKLFF
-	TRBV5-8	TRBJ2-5	CASSLKGQETQYF
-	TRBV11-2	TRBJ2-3	CASSFVDDTQYF
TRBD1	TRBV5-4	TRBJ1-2	CASSGDRGLGYTF
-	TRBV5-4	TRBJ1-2	CASSTRLGANYGYTF
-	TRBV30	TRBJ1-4	CAWSVLGEVAGEEKLFF
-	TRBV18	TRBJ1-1	CASSPRTALENTEAFF
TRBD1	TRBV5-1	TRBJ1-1	CASSPTGRTEAFF
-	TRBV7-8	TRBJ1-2	CASSLRQALHGYTF
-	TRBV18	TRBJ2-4	CASSPPSRGENIQYF
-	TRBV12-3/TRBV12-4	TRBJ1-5	CASSFSGDQPQHF
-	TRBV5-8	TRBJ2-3	CASSLAGYSADTQYF
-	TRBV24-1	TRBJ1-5	CATSRVGQPQHF
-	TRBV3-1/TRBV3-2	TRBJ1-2	CASSPGGGQGYTF
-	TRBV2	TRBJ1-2	CASSEADGYTF
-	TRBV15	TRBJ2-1	CATSRSDPSGEQFF
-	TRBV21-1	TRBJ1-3	CASSYSTENTIYF
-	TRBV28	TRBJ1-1	CASSILTGEAFF
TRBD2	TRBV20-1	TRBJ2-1	CSASRLTSGGAGEQFF
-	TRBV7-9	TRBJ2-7	CASSSSGVEQYF
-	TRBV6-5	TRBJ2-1	CASSYTGDPQFF
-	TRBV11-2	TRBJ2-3	CASSPSQDTQYF
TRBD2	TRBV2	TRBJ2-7	CASIRTSGGFYEQYF
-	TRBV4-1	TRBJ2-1	CASSQVVQANNEQFF
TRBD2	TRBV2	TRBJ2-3	CASSGTSADTQYF
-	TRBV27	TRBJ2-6	CASSPGQSDDYSGANVLTF
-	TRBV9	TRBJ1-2	CASSVFTGIYTF
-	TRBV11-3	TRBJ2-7	CASSLVGKSAEQYF
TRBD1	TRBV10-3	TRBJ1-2	CAISAEGLAGGGYTF
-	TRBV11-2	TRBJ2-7	CASSFLASTYEQYF
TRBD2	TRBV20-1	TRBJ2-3	CSASSGGADTQYF
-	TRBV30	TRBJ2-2	CAWTLGQGAGELFF
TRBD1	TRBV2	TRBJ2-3	CASSPWTGRTDTQYF
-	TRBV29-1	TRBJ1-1	CSVEINTEAFF
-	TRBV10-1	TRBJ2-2	CATGTFGTGELFF
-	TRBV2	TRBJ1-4	CASSEGAGDLTNEKLFF